Listed here is a single T cell receptor beta chain. What it binds is unknown. This specimen belongs to a study of T cells in Graves' hyperthyroidism and ophthalmopathy. Study as a whole: Peripheral blood was acquired at first diagnosis, ahead of any therapy whatsoever. Study observations and caveats: Model output signaled ophthalmopathy a median about 6.3 months ahead of onset.

Diagnoses were established using clinical symptoms, serum thyroxine and TRAb, thyroid ultrasound and orbital computed tomography. It was less than 13 ml of fresh peripheral blood that supplied the PBMCs. The CDR3 sequence is 15 residues long. The germline V gene has CDR1 MGHRA and CDR2 YSYEKL. V shed 0 bases and J shed 1 base, with 9 bases lying between them. What was amplified from RNA transcripts were TCR beta CDR3 regions. Initially, a first-round RT-PCR of the TCR CDR3 employed the HTBI primer set. TCRdb passed the multiplex PCR reads through MiXCR, listing each CDR3 protein once. The table has some 700,000 distinct CDR3 sequences, around 16% seen once.

The sample was blood. The source is a man aged 50 to 60 with Graves' hyperthyroidism. V usage is TRBV4-1 and J usage is TRBJ1-2, with D unresolved. In DNA, the CDR3 is TGCGCCAGCAGCCAAGATCAGCGAGTTAACTATGGCTACACCTTC. Protein: CASSQDQRVNYGYTF.